Each of the 26 T cell receptor beta chains below was sequenced from the same sample in a study of shared clonotypes between healthy human individuals. The assay was immunoSEQ multiplex PCR, and TCRdb's table has in-frame clones only and misses some. The sample carries approximately 1.9 million clones, 93% recorded once. CD45RO-negative, CCR7-positively selected cells formed the naive CD8 fraction, excluding terminally differentiated effector memory CD45RA+ cells. The sequenced sample consisted of naive CD8+ T cells from PBMCs. The receptors shown here come from a man younger than 35 in good health. Some clones in this sample may be carry-over from other donors' samples.

The chain combines TRBV29-1 with TRBJ2-1, with D unclear. The V gene's germline CDR1 is SQVTM and CDR2 ANQGSEA. Trimming cost V 4 bases and J 6 bases, with 10 bases left between them. The CDR3 totals 12 residues. DNA for the CDR3: TGCAGCGTTGCCAGTTTGGGCAATGAGCAGTTCTTC. Protein sequence: CSVASLGNEQFF.

The chain is built from TRBV4-1 and TRBJ2-1; 9 bases align to TRBD2. Germline CDR1 MGHRA, CDR2 YSYEKL. J lost 4 bases, V lost 4 bases, and 8 bases had no gene match. The CDR3 is 16 residues long. The CDR3 nucleotides are TGCGCCAGCAGCCTCCCAACGACTAGCGGATACAATGAGCAGTTCTTC. It encodes CASSLPTTSGYNEQFF.

The rearrangement uses TRBV10-2 and TRBJ2-1; possibly TRBD2 for D (6 bases). Trimming removed 6 bases at V and 0 bases at J, with 12 bases between. The germline gives CDR1 WSHSY, CDR2 SAAADI. The CDR3 has 15 residues. The CDR3 region has the DNA TGCGCCAGCAGCGACCCCGGGAGCTCCTACAATGAGCAGTTCTTC. Amino acid sequence: CASSDPGSSYNEQFF.

The genes are TRBV7-2 and TRBJ2-6, with D unresolved. This CDR3 has 13 residues. V lost 1 base and J lost 3, with 1 base in between. Germline V gives CDR1 SGHTA, CDR2 FQGNSA. This CDR3 is CASSLDGANVLTF. CDR3 DNA sequence: TGTGCCAGCAGCTTAGATGGGGCCAACGTCCTGACTTTC.

The chain carries TRBV6-6 and TRBJ2-1; D gene unclear. Germline V gene data show CDR1 as MNHNY and CDR2 as SVGAGI (reference sequence). This CDR3 is 12 amino acids long. Between the trimmed V and J ends, which lost 2 bases and 7 bases, there was a span of 6 bases. Here the CDR3 reads CASSYDMNEQFF. DNA of the CDR3: TGTGCCAGCAGTTACGACATGAATGAGCAGTTCTTC.

This chain connects TRBV6-6 to TRBJ1-3, with D possibly TRBD1 on 5 matching bases. Per germline, CDR1 MNHNY and CDR2 SVGAGI (reference sequence). Trimming pared 0 bases from V and 5 bases from J, leaving 14 bases between. The CDR3 has 16 residues. Here the CDR3 reads CASSYSPGRERNTIYF. The CDR3, as DNA: TGTGCCAGCAGTTACTCTCCGGGACGAGAGAGAAACACCATATATTTT.

The chain couples TRBV28 to TRBJ1-2, with TRBD1 as a possible D gene (5 bases). The CDR3 is 15 amino acids. Between the trimmed V and J ends, which lost 11 bases and 7 bases, there was a span of 26 bases. Germline V CDR1 and CDR2: MDHEN, SYDVKM. The CDR3 bases are TGTGCCCACTCGGACCAGGGTTCAAGAAACGGTGGCTACACCTTC. It translates to CAHSDQGSRNGGYTF.

The V gene is TRBV28, the J gene TRBJ1-5, with D possibly being TRBD1 (6 bases). Trimming took off 5 bases at V and 3 bases at J, with 17 bases between the two ends. CDR1 and CDR2 (germline): MDHEN, SYDVKM. The CDR3 has 16 amino acids. CDR3 amino acids: CASSRPGTPSNQPQHF. The CDR3 DNA is TGTGCCAGCAGTCGCCCCGGGACACCCTCCAATCAGCCCCAGCATTTT.

This CDR3 is CASSVRRDNGGTEAFF. The CDR3 DNA follows: TGTGCCAGCAGCGTGCGAAGGGACAACGGGGGCACTGAAGCTTTCTTT. This rearrangement joins TRBV9 to TRBJ1-1; D perhaps matches TRBD1 (6 bases). The CDR3 loop spans 16 amino acids. V lost 2 bases to trimming and J lost 4 bases, with 18 bases between them. CDR1 is SGDLS, CDR2 YYNGEE, per germline.

The rearrangement joins TRBV7-6 to TRBJ2-3; no clear D. This CDR3 contains 13 residues. Germline values: CDR1 SGHVS, CDR2 FNYEAQ. V lost 1 base and J 6 bases, leaving 8 bases between the germline ends. CDR3 sequence (DNA): TGTGCCAGCAGCTTAGGGGCAGTTGATACGCAGTATTTT. Its translation is CASSLGAVDTQYF.

CDR3 residues: CASSQASGSVDTQYF. The CDR3 region has the DNA TGTGCCAGCAGCCAAGCTAGCGGGAGCGTCGATACGCAGTATTTT. J is TRBJ2-3 and V is TRBV4-2, with 10 bases that match TRBD2. With V trimmed by 1 base and J by 6 bases, 4 bases remained unmatched. Germline CDR1 is LGHNA and CDR2 is YNFKEQ. The CDR3 spans 15 residues.

The chain uses TRBV28 and TRBJ2-1, with 9 positions matching TRBD2. Germline CDR1 reads MDHEN; CDR2 reads SYDVKM. V lost 5 bases to trimming and J lost 6 bases; unmatched junction nucleotides: 17. The CDR3 length is 18 residues. DNA for the CDR3: TGTGCCAGCAGTCCCACTGTCCGTATGGCGGGAGGGCCCAATGAGCAGTTCTTC. Translation gives CASSPTVRMAGGPNEQFF. Full variable domain (remainder filled in from reference TRBV28 and TRBJ2-1): DVKVTQSSRYLVKRTGEKVFLECVQDMDHENMFWYRQDPGLGLRLIYFSYDVKMKEKGDIPEGYSVSREKKERFSLILESASTNQTSMYLCASSPTVRMAGGPNEQFFGPGTRLTVL.

The gene calls are TRBV28 and TRBJ2-7, with D perhaps given as TRBD1 or TRBD2 (6 bases each). Germline lookup yields CDR1 MDHEN and CDR2 SYDVKM. The CDR3 loop spans 15 amino acids. The germline V and J ends were trimmed by 8 bases and 4 bases, with 21 bases remaining between them. As DNA, the CDR3 is TGTGCCAGCTCTGGGGGGACCTTCAGGGGATACGAGCAGTACTTC. Translation gives CASSGGTFRGYEQYF.

The chain recombines TRBV30 with TRBJ2-5, with TRBD2 matching over 7 bases. V gave up 5 bases and J gave up 3 bases; unmatched junction bases: 21. This CDR3 is built from 18 residues. Germline V CDR1 and CDR2: GTSNPN, SVGIG (reference sequence). The DNA of the CDR3 is TGTGCCTGGTCACCATGGGCGCCCGCGGCTAGCGGTAAAGAGACCCAGTACTTC. Translating it yields CAWSPWAPAASGKETQYF.

CDR3 region: CASSRYSGRISTGELFF. CDR3 sequence (DNA): TGTGCCAGCAGCCGATACAGCGGGAGAATTAGCACCGGGGAGCTGTTTTTT. This chain links TRBV21-1 with TRBJ2-2; whether TRBD2, the table's D call, matches the DNA was not checked. TRBV21-1 is assigned pseudogene status. This CDR3 has 17 residues.

The rearrangement joins TRBV6-6 to TRBJ2-2; D uncertain. The germline CDR1 and CDR2 sequences are MNHNY and SVGAGI (reference sequence). Between the trimmed V and J ends, which lost 1 base and 6 bases, there was a span of 6 bases. The CDR3 has 13 residues. In nucleotides, the CDR3 is TGTGCCAGCAGTTACTTCAAGGCCGGGGAGCTGTTTTTT. Residues: CASSYFKAGELFF.

The chain combines TRBV7-9 with TRBJ2-7; tentative D call: TRBD2 (5 bases). CDR1 and CDR2 (germline): SEHNR, FQNEAQ (reference sequence). The CDR3 totals 17 residues. The V and J ends lost 6 bases and 3 bases respectively, with 24 bases between them. CDR3: CASSRSRRTATHYEQYF. The DNA for the CDR3 is TGTGCCAGCAGTCGATCCCGCCGGACTGCGACTCACTACGAGCAGTACTTC.

This chain joins TRBV19 and TRBJ2-2; D is perhaps TRBD2 (5 bases). V lost 3 bases and J 4 bases, leaving 12 bases between the germline ends. This CDR3 comprises 15 residues. Germline V gives CDR1 LNHDA, CDR2 SQIVND (reference sequence). This CDR3 reads CASSIRTEVTGELFF. The DNA for the CDR3 is TGTGCCAGTAGTATTCGGACGGAGGTCACCGGGGAGCTGTTTTTT.

J is TRBJ1-1 and V is TRBV28; a weak D match, TRBD1 (5 bases). The V and J ends lost 3 bases and 13 bases respectively, with 12 bases between them. The germline CDR1 and CDR2 sequences are MDHEN and SYDVKM. This CDR3 is built from 11 residues. DNA of the CDR3: TGTGCCAGCAGTTTCTTGGGGCTGGTTTTCTTT. This sequence encodes CASSFLGLVFF.

The rearrangement uses TRBV7-9 and TRBJ1-2, with TRBD1 matching over 7 bases. The CDR3 is made up of 15 amino acids. The V and J ends lost 5 bases and 2 bases, in that order; junction bases with no gene match: 8. Germline CDR1 reads SEHNR; CDR2 reads FQNEAQ (reference sequence). The DNA for the CDR3 is TGTGCCAGCAGCCCCCACACAGGGGAAAACTATGGCTACACCTTC. As protein: CASSPHTGENYGYTF.

Of note for this clone: Other DNA sequences in the same sample also yield this CDR3. J is TRBJ1-1 and V is TRBV7-6, with 7 bases identical to TRBD1. V lost 5 bases and J lost 1; bases outside the gene matches: 4. The germline CDR1 and CDR2 sequences are SGHVS and FNYEAQ. The CDR3 extends over 14 amino acids. The CDR3 DNA is TGTGCCAGCAGCGTGTCAGGGGGGAACACTGAAGCTTTCTTT. Translation gives CASSVSGGNTEAFF.

The V gene is TRBV6-6, the J gene TRBJ2-7; D is possibly TRBD1 (6 bases). CDR1 MNHNY and CDR2 SVGAGI come from the germline V gene (reference sequence). This CDR3 has 15 residues. Trimming left V 5 bases short and J 0 bases short, with 14 bases between. Here the CDR3 reads CASSTRTDPSYEQYF. The CDR3 nucleotides read TGTGCCAGCAGTACGAGGACAGACCCCTCCTACGAGCAGTACTTC.

In regard to this clone: Other DNA sequences in this specimen translate into the identical CDR3. For the CDR3, the DNA is TGTGCCAGCAGTGAAGCTGATGGGAGGCCCTACGAGCAGTACTTC. It codes for CASSEADGRPYEQYF. The V and J genes are TRBV6-1 and TRBJ2-7; TRBD2 might be the D (6 bases). Germline V lookup: CDR1 MNHNS, CDR2 SASEGT. The CDR3 runs to 15 residues. V shed 0 bases and J shed 2 bases, with 11 bases lying between them.

This clone is a singleton in its sample. This rearrangement joins TRBV13 to TRBJ2-5; D remains ambiguous. CDR1 PRHDT and CDR2 FYEKMQ come from the germline V gene (reference sequence). The CDR3 spans 14 residues. V gave up 5 bases and J gave up 4 bases, with 14 bases separating them. The CDR3 region has the DNA TGTGCCAGCAGCCCAAGGACCCGAGGAGAGACCCAGTACTTC. It is translated as CASSPRTRGETQYF.

This rearrangement joins TRBV7-9 to TRBJ1-2; 7 bases match TRBD1. V lost 6 bases to trimming and J lost 8 bases; unmatched junction nucleotides: 6. Germline CDR1 reads SEHNR; CDR2 reads FQNEAQ (reference sequence). The CDR3 has 12 amino acids. This CDR3 reads CASRETGRGYTF. The DNA of the CDR3 is TGTGCCAGCAGGGAGACAGGGAGAGGCTACACCTTC.

V is TRBV6-1 and J is TRBJ2-5, with 8 bases identical to TRBD1. Per the germline V gene, CDR1 is MNHNS and CDR2 is SASEGT. This CDR3 region has 19 residues. The junction had 15 bases not matched to a gene; V was cut back by 2 bases and J by 1 base. DNA of the CDR3: TGTGCCAGCAGTGAATACGACGCCTCCGGGACAGGCATCCAAGAGACCCAGTACTTC. As protein: CASSEYDASGTGIQETQYF.